Sequencing of this T cell receptor (beta chain) was carried out in a study of blood T cell repertoires in COVID-19. Study overall: Acute and convalescent COVID-19 specimens originated in the United States, Italy and Spain.

Per germline, CDR1 MNHNY and CDR2 SVGAGI (reference sequence). V shed 0 bases and J 11 bases; nucleotides not matched to a gene: 11. The CDR3 contains 15 residues. In the source study's methods: It was from reference gene primer amplification that nucleated cell counts were estimated. Measured with immunoSEQ multiplex PCR; TCRdb has only the in-frame clones, and not every one. That table furnishes V, J and clone size, whereas the DNA furnished D and trimming. The sample holds approximately 100,000 clones; 70% to 75% are singletons and the top ten take roughly 0.86%. Sequencing was done on a sample of peripheral blood. This TCR was sampled from a human donor with acute or convalescent COVID-19. The donor label of this sample is uncertain. The chain joins TRBV6-6 to TRBJ2-7; 9 bases map to TRBD1. The CDR3 sequence is CASSYSRTGTGYKYF. In DNA, the CDR3 is TGTGCCAGCAGTTACTCCCGAACCGGGACAGGGTATAAGTACTTC.